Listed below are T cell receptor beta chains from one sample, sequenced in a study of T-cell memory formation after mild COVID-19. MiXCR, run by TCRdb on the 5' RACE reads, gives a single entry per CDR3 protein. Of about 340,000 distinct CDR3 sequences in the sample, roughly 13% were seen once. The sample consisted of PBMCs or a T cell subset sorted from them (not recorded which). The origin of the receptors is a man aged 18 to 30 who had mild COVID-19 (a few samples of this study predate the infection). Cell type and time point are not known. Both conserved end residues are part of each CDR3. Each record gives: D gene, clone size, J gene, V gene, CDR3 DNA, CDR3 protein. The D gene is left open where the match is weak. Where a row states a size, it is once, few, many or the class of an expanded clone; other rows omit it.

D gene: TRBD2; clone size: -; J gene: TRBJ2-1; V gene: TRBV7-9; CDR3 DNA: TGTGCCAGCAGCTTCTTTAGCGGGGGGGTTACCTACAATGAGCAGTTCTTC; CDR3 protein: CASSFFSGGVTYNEQFF
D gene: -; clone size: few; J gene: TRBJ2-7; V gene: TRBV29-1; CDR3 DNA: TGCAGCGGGTCCTGGGGGATCGGCTACGAGCAGTACTTC; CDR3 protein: CSGSWGIGYEQYF
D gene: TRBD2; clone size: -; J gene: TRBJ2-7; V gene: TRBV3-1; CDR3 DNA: TGTGCCAGCAGCCAAGATCTCACTAGCGGTTCCTACGAGCAGTACTTC; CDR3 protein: CASSQDLTSGSYEQYF
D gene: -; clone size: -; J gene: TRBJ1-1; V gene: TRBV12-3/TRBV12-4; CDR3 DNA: TGTGCCAGCAGGGTGGTTTTGGGCGCTGAAGCTTTCTTT; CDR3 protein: CASRVVLGAEAFF
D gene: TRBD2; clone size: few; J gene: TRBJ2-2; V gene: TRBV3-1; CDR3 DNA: TGTGCCAGCAGCCAAGGAAGCGGGGCCGCCGGGGAGCTGTTTTTT; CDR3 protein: CASSQGSGAAGELFF
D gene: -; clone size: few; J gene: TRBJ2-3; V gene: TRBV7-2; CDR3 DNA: TGTGCCAGCAGCCTCACCCAGGGGCTGGGAGATACGCAGTATTTT; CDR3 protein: CASSLTQGLGDTQYF
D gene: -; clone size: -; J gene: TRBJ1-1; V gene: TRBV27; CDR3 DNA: TGTGCCAGCAGTCCAACCGGGGGAATCGGAGAAGCTTTCTTT; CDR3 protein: CASSPTGGIGEAFF
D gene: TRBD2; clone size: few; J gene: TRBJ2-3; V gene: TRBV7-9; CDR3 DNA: TGTGCCAGCAGCTTCTTAGCGGGGAATAGCACAGATACGCAGTATTTT; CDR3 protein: CASSFLAGNSTDTQYF
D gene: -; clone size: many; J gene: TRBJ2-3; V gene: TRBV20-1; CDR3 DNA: TGCAGTGCACCTTACCTAAGCACAGATACGCAGTATTTT; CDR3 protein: CSAPYLSTDTQYF
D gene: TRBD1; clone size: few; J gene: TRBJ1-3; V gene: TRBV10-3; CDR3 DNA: TGTGCCATCAGTTCTACCACAGGGGCCTCTGGAAACACCATATATTTT; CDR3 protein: CAISSTTGASGNTIYF
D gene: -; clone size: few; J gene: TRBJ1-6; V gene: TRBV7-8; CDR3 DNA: TGTGCCAGCAGCTTACGACACGACTATAATTCACCCCTCCACTTT; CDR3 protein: CASSLRHDYNSPLHF
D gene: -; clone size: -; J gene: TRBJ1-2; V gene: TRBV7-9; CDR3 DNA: TGTGCCAGCAGTCTAGTTGCAGAAACCTACTATGGCTACACCTTC; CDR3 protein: CASSLVAETYYGYTF
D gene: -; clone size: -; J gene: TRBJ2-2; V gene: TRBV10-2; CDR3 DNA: TGCGCCAGCCGCGGCCCGGTCGTCCTGGAGCTGTTTTTT; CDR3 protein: CASRGPVVLELFF
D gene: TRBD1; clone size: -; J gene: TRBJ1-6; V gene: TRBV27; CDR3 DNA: TGTGCCAGCACAGGGGGTGGTTCACCCCTCCACTTT; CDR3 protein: CASTGGGSPLHF
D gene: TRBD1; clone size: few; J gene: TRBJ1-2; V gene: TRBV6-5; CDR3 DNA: TGTGCCAGCACCCGGACAGGGGGCGTCGACTATGGCTACACCTTC; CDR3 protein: CASTRTGGVDYGYTF
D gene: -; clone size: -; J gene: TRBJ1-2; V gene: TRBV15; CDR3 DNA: TGTGCCACCAGCAGATTCCCTGACAGGAGCGGGTATGGCTACACCTTC; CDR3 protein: CATSRFPDRSGYGYTF
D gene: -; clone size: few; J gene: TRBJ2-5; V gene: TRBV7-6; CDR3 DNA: TGTGCCAGCAGCTTAGCAGATCCTGGGAGAAAGACCCAGTACTTC; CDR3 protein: CASSLADPGRKTQYF
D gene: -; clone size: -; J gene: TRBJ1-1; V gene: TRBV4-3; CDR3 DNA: TGCGCCAGCAGCTGGGGCACTGGACGAACTGAAGCTTTCTTT; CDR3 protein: CASSWGTGRTEAFF
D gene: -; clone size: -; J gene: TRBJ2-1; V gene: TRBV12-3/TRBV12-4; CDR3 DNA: TGTGCCAGCAGTGATTTTACTAGCAGCTCCTTAAATGAGCAGTTCTTC; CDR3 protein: CASSDFTSSSLNEQFF
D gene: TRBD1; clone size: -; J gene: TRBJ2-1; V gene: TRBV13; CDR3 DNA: TGTGCCAGCAGAAGACAGGGTCTCTACAATGAGCAGTTCTTC; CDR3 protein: CASRRQGLYNEQFF
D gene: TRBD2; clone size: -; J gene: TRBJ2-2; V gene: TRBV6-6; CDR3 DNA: TGTGCCAGCAGTTCACCGCCACGACTAGCGGGGTTTACTACCGGGGAGCTGTTTTTT; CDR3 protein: CASSSPPRLAGFTTGELFF
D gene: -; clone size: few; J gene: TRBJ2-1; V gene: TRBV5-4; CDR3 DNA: TGTGCCAGCAGCCCCCTGGCTGGGGGGGCTTGGAATGAGCAGTTCTTC; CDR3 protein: CASSPLAGGAWNEQFF
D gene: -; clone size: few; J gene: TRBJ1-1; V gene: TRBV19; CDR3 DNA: TGTGCCGTCAAAGGTACTGAAGCTTTCTTT; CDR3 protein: CAVKGTEAFF
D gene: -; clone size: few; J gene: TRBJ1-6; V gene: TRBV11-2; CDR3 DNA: TGTGCCAGCAGCTATGGACCGATTAATTCACCCCTCCACTTT; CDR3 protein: CASSYGPINSPLHF
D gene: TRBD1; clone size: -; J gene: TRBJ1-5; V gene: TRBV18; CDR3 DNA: TGTGCCAGCTCACCACAGGGGGCCCATCAGCCCCAGCATTTT; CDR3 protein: CASSPQGAHQPQHF
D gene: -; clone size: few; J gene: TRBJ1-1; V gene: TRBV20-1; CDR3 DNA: TGCAGTGCTGGAGATCCGGGAACGAACACTGAAGCTTTCTTT; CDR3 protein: CSAGDPGTNTEAFF
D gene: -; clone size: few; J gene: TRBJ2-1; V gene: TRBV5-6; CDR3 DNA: TGTGCCAGCACCCCGCGGCAGGGCCACGTAGACAATGAGCAGTTCTTC; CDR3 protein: CASTPRQGHVDNEQFF
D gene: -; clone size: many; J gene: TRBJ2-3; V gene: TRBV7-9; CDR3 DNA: TGTGCCAGCAGCTGGGGGGTGGCCATCAGCGCAGATACGCAGTATTTT; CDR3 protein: CASSWGVAISADTQYF
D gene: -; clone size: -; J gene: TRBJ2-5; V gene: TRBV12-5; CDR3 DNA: TGTGCTAGTGGCCCTACGACAGGAAGAGGGGAGACCCAGTACTTC; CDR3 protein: CASGPTTGRGETQYF
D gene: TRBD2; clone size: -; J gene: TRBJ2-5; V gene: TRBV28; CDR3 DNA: TGTGCCAGCAGTTCCACCCCCGAGGGGACTAAAGAGACCCAGTACTTC; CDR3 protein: CASSSTPEGTKETQYF
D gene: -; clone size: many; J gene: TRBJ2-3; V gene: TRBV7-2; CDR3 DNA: TGTGCCAGCAGCAAGCTAAGTGGGACACCCCCATTTAGCACAGATACGCAGTATTTT; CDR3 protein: CASSKLSGTPPFSTDTQYF